This entry lists 10 T cell receptor beta chains sequenced from one sample in a study of blood T cell repertoires in COVID-19. Repertoires were generated with immunoSEQ multiplex PCR, while TCRdb's copy carries only in-frame clones and drops some. The table includes about 210,000 clones, more than 65% detected once. Sample: peripheral blood. Receptor source: a man aged 45-65 years with active or convalescent COVID-19.

This chain joins TRBV30 and TRBJ1-2; D possibly corresponds to TRBD1 (5 bases). Germline V CDR1 and CDR2: GTSNPN, SVGIG (reference sequence). The CDR3 has 14 amino acids. V shed 4 bases and J shed 2 bases, with 14 bases lying between them. The CDR3, as DNA: TGTGCCTGGATCGGTAGGGGATCCAACTATGGCTACACCTTC. Amino acids: CAWIGRGSNYGYTF.

The chain carries TRBV28 and TRBJ2-1; 7 bases agree with TRBD1. CDR3 length: 15 residues. The germline V gene has CDR1 MDHEN and CDR2 SYDVKM. V lost 5 bases and J lost 3; bases outside the gene matches: 7. DNA for the CDR3: TGTGCCAGCAGTATATCCGGGACAGACTACAATGAGCAGTTCTTC. Protein: CASSISGTDYNEQFF.

The V and J genes are TRBV19 and TRBJ1-2; D gene uncertain. V lost 3 bases to trimming and J lost 6 bases, with 17 bases between them. CDR1 LNHDA and CDR2 SQIVND come from the germline V gene (reference sequence). The CDR3 extends over 15 amino acids. The CDR3 coding sequence is TGTGCCAGTAGTATGTATAGAGCGGGAGGGCATGGCTACACCTTC. Protein product: CASSMYRAGGHGYTF.

The chain joins TRBV5-1 to TRBJ2-5; the match to TRBD2 covers 9 bases. CDR1 SGHRS and CDR2 YFSETQ come from the germline V gene. This CDR3 has 14 amino acids. V was pared by 3 bases and J by 3 bases, with 3 bases of the junction left unmatched. The CDR3 DNA follows: TGCGCCAGCAGCTCTCGACTAGCGGAAGAGACCCAGTACTTC. Translated, it gives CASSSRLAEETQYF.

The CDR3 DNA is TGCGCCAGCAGCCTACAGGGTCTGACTGAAGCTTTCTTT. As protein: CASSLQGLTEAFF. V and J are TRBV4-3 and TRBJ1-1, with D possibly matching TRBD1 (6 bases). The germline gives CDR1 LGHNA, CDR2 YSLEER. V was cut by 4 bases and J by 5 bases, with 11 bases left in between. The CDR3 runs to 13 residues.

V and J are TRBV12-5 and TRBJ1-1; D gene uncertain. The germline V gene encodes CDR1 LGHNT and CDR2 FRNRAP. The CDR3 spans 13 residues. V lost 6 bases, J lost 9 bases, and 17 bases lay in between. CDR3 sequence: CASGAEPSSQAFF. CDR3 DNA: TGTGCTAGTGGGGCAGAACCCTCCAGTCAAGCTTTCTTT.

This clone showed up just a few times. The chain uses TRBV2 and TRBJ1-1, with TRBD1 identical over 7 bases. V was pared by 7 bases and J by 5 bases, with 4 bases of the junction left unmatched. The V gene's germline CDR1 is SNHLY and CDR2 FYNNEI. The CDR3 is 12 amino acids. The CDR3 spells CASTRGETEAFF. DNA of the CDR3: TGTGCCAGCACCAGGGGGGAAACTGAAGCTTTCTTT.

The chain uses TRBV24-1 and TRBJ1-5; TRBD1 aligns across 7 bases. The CDR3 has 15 residues. CDR1 KGHDR and CDR2 SFDVKD come from the germline V gene. Trimming removed 4 bases from V and 2 bases from J; junction bases left unmatched: 4. The CDR3 region has the DNA TGTGCCACCAGTGACCCCAGGGGGGGCAATCAGCCCCAGCATTTT. Translated: CATSDPRGGNQPQHF.

The count of this clone is one. The chain employs TRBV28 and TRBJ2-7; tentatively, D is TRBD1 (6 bases). V was cut by 5 bases and J by 0 bases, with 17 bases left in between. The CDR3 runs to 16 residues. Germline CDR1 reads MDHEN; CDR2 reads SYDVKM. The CDR3: CASSPMGALSSYEQYV. Written as DNA, the CDR3 is TGTGCCAGCAGTCCCATGGGGGCGTTGAGCTCCTACGAGCAGTACGTC.

This chain uses TRBV5-4 with TRBJ2-7, with TRBD1 matching over 9 bases. Germline CDR1 is SGHNT and CDR2 is YYREEE (reference sequence). The length of the CDR3 is 15 residues. V lost 4 bases and J lost 6; bases outside the gene matches: 11. In nucleotides, the CDR3 is TGTGCCAGCAGCCCCCGCTCGACAGGGGGGGGCGAGCAGTACTTC. It yields the protein CASSPRSTGGGEQYF. Based on the CDR3 plus reference TRBV5-4 and TRBJ2-7, the full variable domain is ETGVTQSPTHLIKTRGQQVTLRCSSQSGHNTVSWYQQALGQGPQFIFQYYREEENGRGNFPPRFSGLQFPNYSSELNVNALELDDSALYLCASSPRSTGGGEQYFGPGTRLTVT.